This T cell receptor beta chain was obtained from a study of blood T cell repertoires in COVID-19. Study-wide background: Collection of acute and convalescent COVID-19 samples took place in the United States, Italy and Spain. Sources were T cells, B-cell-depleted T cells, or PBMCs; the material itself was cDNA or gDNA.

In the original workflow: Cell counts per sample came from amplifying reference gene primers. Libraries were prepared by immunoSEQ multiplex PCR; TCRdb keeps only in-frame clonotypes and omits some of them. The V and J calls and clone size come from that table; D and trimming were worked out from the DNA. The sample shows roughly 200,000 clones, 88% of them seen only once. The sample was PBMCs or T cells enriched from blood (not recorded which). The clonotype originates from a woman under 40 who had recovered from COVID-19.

This CDR3 reads CASSAGRSNTEAFF. CDR3 nucleotide sequence: TGTGCCAGTAGCGCAGGGCGGTCGAACACTGAAGCTTTCTTT. The chain combines TRBV19 with TRBJ1-1; tentatively, D is TRBD1 (5 bases). The germline gives CDR1 LNHDA, CDR2 SQIVND (reference sequence). V was clipped by 6 bases and J by 1 base, with 12 bases between them. The CDR3 loop spans 14 amino acids.